Listed here is a single TCR beta chain. The data are from a study of cytomegalovirus exposure and HLA in healthy donors. With 60 Vbeta and 13 Jbeta primers, the PCR was carried out. Sequenced by immunoSEQ multiplex PCR; TCRdb stores in-frame clones only, minus some. The sample has about 160,000 clones; 65% to 90% are singletons. Germline values: CDR1 LNHNV, CDR2 YYDKDF (reference sequence). This CDR3 is built from 14 residues. V was pared by 0 bases and J by 10 bases, with 15 bases between. This cohort consisted of healthy bone marrow donors. This sequence joins TRBV15 and TRBJ1-2, with D tentatively TRBD1 (5 bases). This clonotype originated in a man between 50 and 59 years old in good health and CMV-seropositive. The sequencing sample was made of PBMCs. The CDR3 DNA is TGTGCCACCAGCAGAGATGGTCGTCAGGGAAACTACACCTTC. Translation gives CATSRDGRQGNYTF.